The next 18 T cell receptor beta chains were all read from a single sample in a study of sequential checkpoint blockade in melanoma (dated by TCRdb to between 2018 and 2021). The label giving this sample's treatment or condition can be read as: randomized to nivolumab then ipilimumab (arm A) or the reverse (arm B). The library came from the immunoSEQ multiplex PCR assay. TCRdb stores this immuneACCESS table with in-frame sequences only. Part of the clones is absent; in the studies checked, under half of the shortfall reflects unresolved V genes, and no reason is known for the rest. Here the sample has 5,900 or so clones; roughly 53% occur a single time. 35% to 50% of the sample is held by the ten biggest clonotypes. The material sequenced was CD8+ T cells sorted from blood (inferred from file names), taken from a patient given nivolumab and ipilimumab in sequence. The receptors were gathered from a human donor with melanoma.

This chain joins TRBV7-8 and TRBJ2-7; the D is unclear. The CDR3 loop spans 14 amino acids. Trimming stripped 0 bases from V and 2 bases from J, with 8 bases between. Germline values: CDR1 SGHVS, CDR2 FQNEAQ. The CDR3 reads CASSLAPVTYEQYF. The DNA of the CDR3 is TGTGCCAGCAGCTTAGCGCCAGTTACCTACGAGCAGTACTTC.

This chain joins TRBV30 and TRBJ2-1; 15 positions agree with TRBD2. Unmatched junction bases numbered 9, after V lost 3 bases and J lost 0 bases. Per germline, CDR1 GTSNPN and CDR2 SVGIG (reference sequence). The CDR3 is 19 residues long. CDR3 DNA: TGTGCCTGGAGCGGAGGGACTAGCGGGGGGTCCATCTCCTACAATGAGCAGTTCTTC. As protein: CAWSGGTSGGSISYNEQFF.

The CDR3 here is CASSPGTSGGAKGEQYF. Written as DNA, the CDR3 is TGTGCCAGCAGCCCAGGGACTAGCGGGGGGGCCAAGGGAGAGCAGTACTTC. This rearrangement joins TRBV7-3 to TRBJ2-7; 16 bases fit TRBD2. After removal of 5 bases from V and 7 bases from J, the junction contained 11 bases not matched to a gene. Germline V CDR1 and CDR2: SGHTA, FQGTGA. The CDR3 totals 17 residues.

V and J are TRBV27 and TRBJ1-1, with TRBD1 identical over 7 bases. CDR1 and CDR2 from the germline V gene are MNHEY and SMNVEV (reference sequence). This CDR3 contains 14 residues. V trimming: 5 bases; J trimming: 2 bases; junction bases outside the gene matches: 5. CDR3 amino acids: CASSMWTGNTEAFF. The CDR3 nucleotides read TGTGCCAGCAGTATGTGGACAGGAAACACTGAAGCTTTCTTT.

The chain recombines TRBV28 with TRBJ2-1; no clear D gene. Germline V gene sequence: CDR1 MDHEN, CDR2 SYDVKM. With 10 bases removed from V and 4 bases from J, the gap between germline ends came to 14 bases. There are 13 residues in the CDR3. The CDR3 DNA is TGTGCCATAGCAAGAGGATTTTACAATGAGCAGTTCTTC. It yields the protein CAIARGFYNEQFF.

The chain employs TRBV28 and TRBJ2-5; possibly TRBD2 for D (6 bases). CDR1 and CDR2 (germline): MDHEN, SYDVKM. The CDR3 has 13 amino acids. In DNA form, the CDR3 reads TGTGCTACATGGGAGGAGGGACAAGAGACCCAGTACTTC. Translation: CATWEEGQETQYF. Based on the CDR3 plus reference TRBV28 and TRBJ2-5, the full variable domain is DVKVTQSSRYLVKRTGEKVFLECVQDMDHENMFWYRQDPGLGLRLIYFSYDVKMKEKGDIPEGYSVSREKKERFSLILESASTNQTSMYLCATWEEGQETQYFGPGTRLLVL.

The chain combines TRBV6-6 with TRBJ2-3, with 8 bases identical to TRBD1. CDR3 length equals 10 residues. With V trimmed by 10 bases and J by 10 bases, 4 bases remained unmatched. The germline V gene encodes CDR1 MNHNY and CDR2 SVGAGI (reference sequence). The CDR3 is CATGQGAQYF. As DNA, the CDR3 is TGTGCCACAGGACAGGGCGCGCAGTATTTT.

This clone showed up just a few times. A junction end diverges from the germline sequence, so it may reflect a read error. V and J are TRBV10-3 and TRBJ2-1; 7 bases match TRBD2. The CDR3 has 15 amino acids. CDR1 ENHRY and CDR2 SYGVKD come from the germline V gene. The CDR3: CASSYNSGSYNEQFF. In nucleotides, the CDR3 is TGTGCCAGCAGTTACAATAGCGGGTCTTACAATGAGCAGTTCTTC.

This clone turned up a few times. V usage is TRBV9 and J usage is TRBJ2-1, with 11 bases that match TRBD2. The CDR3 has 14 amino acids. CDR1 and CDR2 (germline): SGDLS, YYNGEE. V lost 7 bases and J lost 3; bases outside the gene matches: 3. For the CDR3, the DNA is TGTGCCAGCTCCGGACTAGCGGGCTACAATGAGCAGTTCTTC. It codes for CASSGLAGYNEQFF.

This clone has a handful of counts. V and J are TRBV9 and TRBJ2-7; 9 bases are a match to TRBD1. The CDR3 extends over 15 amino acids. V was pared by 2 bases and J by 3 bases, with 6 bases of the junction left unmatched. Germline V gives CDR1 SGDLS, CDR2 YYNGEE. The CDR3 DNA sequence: TGTGCCAGCAGCGTTAATGACAGGGGGATCTACGAGCAGTACTTC. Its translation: CASSVNDRGIYEQYF.

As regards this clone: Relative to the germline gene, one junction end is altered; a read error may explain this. DNA of the CDR3: TGTGCCAGCTCTCCACAGGGGAAAAAGAACACCGGGGAGCTGTTTTTT. Translated: CASSPQGKKNTGELFF. V usage is TRBV18 and J usage is TRBJ2-2; 7 bases fit TRBD1. The CDR3 contains 16 residues. Germline CDR1 and CDR2: KGHSH and LQKENI.

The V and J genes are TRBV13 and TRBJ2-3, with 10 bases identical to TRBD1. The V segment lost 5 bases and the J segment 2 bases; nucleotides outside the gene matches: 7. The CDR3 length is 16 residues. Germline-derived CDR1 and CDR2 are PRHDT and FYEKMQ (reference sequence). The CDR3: CASSNRDRGSTDTQYF. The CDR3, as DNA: TGTGCCAGCAGCAACCGGGACAGGGGTTCCACAGATACGCAGTATTTT.

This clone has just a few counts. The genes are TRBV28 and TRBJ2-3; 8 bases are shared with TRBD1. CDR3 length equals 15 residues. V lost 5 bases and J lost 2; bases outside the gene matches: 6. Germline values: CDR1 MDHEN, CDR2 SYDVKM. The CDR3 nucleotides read TGTGCCAGCAGTCCCGGGACAGGAGACACAGATACGCAGTATTTT. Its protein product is CASSPGTGDTDTQYF.

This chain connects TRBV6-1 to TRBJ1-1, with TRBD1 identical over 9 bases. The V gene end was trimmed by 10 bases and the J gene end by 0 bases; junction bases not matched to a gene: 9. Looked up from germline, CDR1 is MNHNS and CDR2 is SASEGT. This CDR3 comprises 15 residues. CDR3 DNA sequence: TGTGCCACCCGGGACAGGGATAGAGTGAACACTGAAGCTTTCTTT. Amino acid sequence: CATRDRDRVNTEAFF.

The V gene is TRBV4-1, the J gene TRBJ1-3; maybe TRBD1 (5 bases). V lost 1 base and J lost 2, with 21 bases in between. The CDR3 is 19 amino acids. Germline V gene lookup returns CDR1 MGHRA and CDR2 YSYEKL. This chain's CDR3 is CASSQGQTGGQFPGNTIYF. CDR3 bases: TGCGCCAGCAGCCAAGGCCAAACGGGAGGACAATTCCCTGGAAACACCATATATTTT.

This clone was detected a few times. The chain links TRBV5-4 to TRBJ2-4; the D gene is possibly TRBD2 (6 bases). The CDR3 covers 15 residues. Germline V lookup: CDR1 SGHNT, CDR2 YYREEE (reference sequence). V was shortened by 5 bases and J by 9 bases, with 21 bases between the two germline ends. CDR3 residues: CASRLPVGGKVIQYF. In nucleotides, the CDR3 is TGTGCCAGCAGACTCCCCGTGGGCGGGAAGGTCATTCAGTACTTC.

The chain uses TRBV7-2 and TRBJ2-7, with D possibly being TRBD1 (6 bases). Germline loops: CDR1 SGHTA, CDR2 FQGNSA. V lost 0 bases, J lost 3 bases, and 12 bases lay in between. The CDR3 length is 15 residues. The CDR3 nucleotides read TGTGCCAGCAGCTTAGCTGGGGACATCTTCTACGAGCAGTACTTC. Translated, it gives CASSLAGDIFYEQYF.

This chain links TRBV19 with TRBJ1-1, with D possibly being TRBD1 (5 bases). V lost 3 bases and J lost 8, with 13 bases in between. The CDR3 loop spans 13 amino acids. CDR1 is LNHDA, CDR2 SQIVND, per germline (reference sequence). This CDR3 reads CASSILAGGEAFF. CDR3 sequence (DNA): TGTGCCAGTAGTATCTTAGCGGGGGGGGAAGCTTTCTTT.